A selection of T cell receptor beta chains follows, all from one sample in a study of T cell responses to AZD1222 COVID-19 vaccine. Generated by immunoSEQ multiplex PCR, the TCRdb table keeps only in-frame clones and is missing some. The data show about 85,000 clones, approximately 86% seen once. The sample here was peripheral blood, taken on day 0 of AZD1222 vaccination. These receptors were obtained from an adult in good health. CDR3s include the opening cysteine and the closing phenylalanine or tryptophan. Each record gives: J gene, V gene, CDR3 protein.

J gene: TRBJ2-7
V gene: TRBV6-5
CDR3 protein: CASSYSGAGPPDEQYF

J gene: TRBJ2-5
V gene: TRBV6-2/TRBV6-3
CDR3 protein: CASSTRDREYETQYF

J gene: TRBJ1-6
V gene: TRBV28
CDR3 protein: CASSFEGVKRSPLHF

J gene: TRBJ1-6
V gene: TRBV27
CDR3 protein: CASSPTGVDNSPLHF

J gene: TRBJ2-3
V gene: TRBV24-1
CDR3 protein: CATSDFTGEVSQYF

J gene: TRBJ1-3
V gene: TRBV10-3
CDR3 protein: CAIRPAGSGNTIYF

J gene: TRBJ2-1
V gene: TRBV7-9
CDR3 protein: CASSGGKRSYNEQFF

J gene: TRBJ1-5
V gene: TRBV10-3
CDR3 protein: CAISERTDNQPQHF

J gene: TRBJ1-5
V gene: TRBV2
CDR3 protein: CASSETNISNQPQHF

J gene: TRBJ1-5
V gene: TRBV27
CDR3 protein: CASSPRTESGSQHF

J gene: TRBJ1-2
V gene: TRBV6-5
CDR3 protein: CASSYQGSGYGYTF

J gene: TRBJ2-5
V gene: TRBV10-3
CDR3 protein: CAISEGQGGKETQYF

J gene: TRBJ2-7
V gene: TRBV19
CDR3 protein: CASSIGLATTGPYEQYF

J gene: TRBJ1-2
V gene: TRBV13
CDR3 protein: CASSSQQTIYGYTF

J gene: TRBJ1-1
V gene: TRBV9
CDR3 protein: CASSPLGGPNTEAFF

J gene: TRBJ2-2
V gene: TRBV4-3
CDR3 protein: CASSPELEFLSNTGELFF

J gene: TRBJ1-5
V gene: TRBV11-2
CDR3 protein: CASSATGGNQPQHF

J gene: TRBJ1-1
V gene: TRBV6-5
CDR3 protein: CASSYRDRDINAFF

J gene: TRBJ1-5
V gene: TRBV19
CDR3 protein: CASSIGSQPQHF

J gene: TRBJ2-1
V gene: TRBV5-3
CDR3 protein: CARSLVTFSINEQFF

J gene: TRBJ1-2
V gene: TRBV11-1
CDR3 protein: CASSPGQGSGYTF

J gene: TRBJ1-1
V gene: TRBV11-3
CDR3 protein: CASSLGYEAFF

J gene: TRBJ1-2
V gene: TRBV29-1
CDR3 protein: CSVEFGGPGGYTF

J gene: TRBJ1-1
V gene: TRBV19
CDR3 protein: CASSFTNTEAFF

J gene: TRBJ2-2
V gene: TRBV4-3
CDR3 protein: CASSQELLLAATGELFF

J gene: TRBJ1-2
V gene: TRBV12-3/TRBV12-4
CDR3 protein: CASSFEGYGYTF

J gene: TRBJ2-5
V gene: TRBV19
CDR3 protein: CASSPGGPKETQYF

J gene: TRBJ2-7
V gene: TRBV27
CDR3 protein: CASSLRVGSGTYEQYF

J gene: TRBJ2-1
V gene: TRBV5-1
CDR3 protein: CASGEGALKEQFF

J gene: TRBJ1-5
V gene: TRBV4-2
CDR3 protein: CASSQGNGQGADNQPQHF

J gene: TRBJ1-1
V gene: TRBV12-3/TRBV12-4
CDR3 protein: CASSLGFPEAFF

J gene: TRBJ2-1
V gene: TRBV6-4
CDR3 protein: CASSLDRATNEQFF

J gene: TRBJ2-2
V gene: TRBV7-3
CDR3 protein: CASSLPGSANTGELFF

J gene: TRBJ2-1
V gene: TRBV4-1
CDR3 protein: CASSQEQGAAWGNEQFF

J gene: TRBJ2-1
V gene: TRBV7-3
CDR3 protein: CASSIRSNEQFF

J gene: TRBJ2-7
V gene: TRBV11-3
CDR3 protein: CASSRTGYEQYF

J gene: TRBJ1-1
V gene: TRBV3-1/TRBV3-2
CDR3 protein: CASSQAENTEAFF

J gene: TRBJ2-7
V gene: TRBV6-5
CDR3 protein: CASSTRQVFGYEQYF

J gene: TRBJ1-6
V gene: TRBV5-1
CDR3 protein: CASSLQGPYNSPLHF

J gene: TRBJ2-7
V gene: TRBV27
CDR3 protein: CASSPGTVRSYEQYF

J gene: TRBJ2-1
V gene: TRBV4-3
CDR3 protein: CASGSRSTHYNEQFF

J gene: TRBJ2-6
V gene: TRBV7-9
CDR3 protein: CASSLGGVGGANVLTF